What follows are 24 T cell receptor beta chains derived from one specimen sequenced in a study of T cell responses to AZD1222 COVID-19 vaccine. Produced via immunoSEQ multiplex PCR; TCRdb's table is partial and in-frame only. In the table there are 150,000 or so clones, approximately 90% of which are singletons. Sequenced here: peripheral blood, sampled on day 0 of AZD1222 vaccination. The receptors stem from an adult in good health.

This clone was observed once. The chain combines TRBV2 with TRBJ1-2; D is unclear. The length of the CDR3 is 11 residues. The germline gives CDR1 SNHLY, CDR2 FYNNEI. V lost 7 bases, J lost 5 bases, and 8 bases lay in between. CDR3 residues: CASKSAYGYTF. CDR3 bases: TGTGCCAGCAAATCAGCTTATGGCTACACCTTC.

V usage is TRBV18 and J usage is TRBJ1-6; 10 nucleotides match TRBD1. The CDR3 extends over 15 amino acids. V gave up 3 bases and J gave up 9 bases; unmatched junction bases: 5. Germline CDR1 and CDR2: KGHSH and LQKENI. The CDR3 DNA reads TGTGCCAGCTCACCGACAGGGGGCAATGCTTCACCCCTCCACTTT. It codes for CASSPTGGNASPLHF.

V usage is TRBV3-1 (or the pseudogene TRBV3-2) and J usage is TRBJ2-7, with D unresolved. Germline V gene sequence: CDR1 LGHDT, CDR2 YNNKEL (reference sequence). The CDR3 is 13 amino acids. The V end was cut by 6 bases, the J end by 0 bases, with 9 bases between. The CDR3 spells CASSLGPSYEQYF. The CDR3 region has the DNA TGTGCCAGCAGTCTAGGGCCCTCCTACGAGCAGTACTTC.

This clone was recorded only once. CDR3: CASSLWAGTGSGNTIYF. In DNA form, the CDR3 reads TGTGCCAGCAGTTTATGGGCCGGGACAGGGTCTGGAAACACCATATATTTT. V is TRBV28 and J is TRBJ1-3; TRBD1 matches at 9 bases. Germline CDR1 is MDHEN and CDR2 is SYDVKM. The V segment lost 0 bases and the J segment 1 base; nucleotides outside the gene matches: 4. The CDR3 spans 17 residues.

This sequence joins TRBV28 and TRBJ1-5, with 8 nucleotides matching TRBD1. This CDR3 has 15 amino acids. The V segment lost 3 bases and the J segment 0 bases; nucleotides outside the gene matches: 1. Germline V gene sequence: CDR1 MDHEN, CDR2 SYDVKM. CDR3 DNA: TGTGCCAGCAGTTTCCAGGGGGCTAGCAATCAGCCCCAGCATTTT. Its translation: CASSFQGASNQPQHF.

This clone occurred a few times. The genes are TRBV19 and TRBJ1-2; a weak D match, TRBD1 (5 bases). Deletions cut 5 bases from V and 7 bases from J, with 14 bases between. Germline-derived CDR1 and CDR2 are LNHDA and SQIVND (reference sequence). The CDR3 length is 13 residues. The CDR3 protein is CASSPQGLSGYTF. CDR3 nucleotides: TGTGCCAGTAGTCCCCAGGGATTAAGTGGCTACACCTTC. The entire variable domain, with the rest obtained from reference TRBV19 and TRBJ1-2, is as follows: DGGITQSPKYLFRKEGQNVTLSCEQNLNHDAMYWYRQDPGQGLRLIYYSQIVNDFQKGDIAEGYSVSREKKESFPLTVTSAQKNPTAFYLCASSPQGLSGYTFGSGTRLTVV.

V usage is TRBV11-2 and J usage is TRBJ1-4; no clear D gene. The CDR3 is 14 residues long. V gave up 2 bases and J gave up 7 bases, with 11 bases separating them. Germline values: CDR1 SGHAT, CDR2 FQNNGV. The CDR3 protein is CASSLLSNLEKLFF. As DNA, the CDR3 is TGTGCCAGCAGCTTATTAAGTAACCTTGAAAAACTGTTTTTT.

The chain is built from TRBV5-1 and TRBJ1-2, with D maybe TRBD1 (6 bases). The germline V and J ends were trimmed by 0 bases and 3 bases, with 24 bases remaining between them. The germline CDR1 and CDR2 sequences are SGHRS and YFSETQ. The CDR3 is 19 amino acids. This CDR3 is CASSLESLDRQIWHYGYTF. As DNA, the CDR3 is TGCGCCAGCAGCTTGGAATCTCTAGACAGGCAAATTTGGCACTATGGCTACACCTTC.

The rearrangement joins TRBV27 to TRBJ1-5; D is undetermined. V lost 5 bases, J lost 1 base, and 15 bases lay in between. From germline, CDR1 is MNHEY and CDR2 SMNVEV (reference sequence). The CDR3 sequence is 16 residues long. The CDR3 is CASSLRGDRSNQPQHF. In nucleotides, the CDR3 is TGTGCCAGCAGTCTCAGAGGTGACCGGAGCAATCAGCCCCAGCATTTT.

The chain joins TRBV11-2 to TRBJ2-7, with D possibly matching TRBD1 (5 bases). The CDR3 length is 13 residues. Germline V gives CDR1 SGHAT, CDR2 FQNNGV. Deletions cut 3 bases from V and 3 bases from J, with 9 bases between. The CDR3 coding sequence is TGTGCCAGCAGCTTTGGCAGGGACTACGAGCAGTACTTC. This sequence encodes CASSFGRDYEQYF.

The gene calls are TRBV15 and TRBJ1-4; 7 bases map to TRBD1. The V gene's germline CDR1 is LNHNV and CDR2 YYDKDF (reference sequence). The CDR3 loop spans 17 amino acids. The J segment lost 8 bases and the V segment lost 1 base, leaving 13 bases of the junction unmatched. CDR3 loop: CATSRARGAGRYEKLFF. The CDR3, as DNA: TGTGCCACCAGCAGAGCCAGGGGGGCAGGGAGGTACGAAAAACTGTTTTTT.

V gene TRBV2 combines with J gene TRBJ2-1, with a possible D match to TRBD2 (6 bases). CDR3 length equals 14 residues. Germline CDR1 SNHLY, CDR2 FYNNEI. V lost 7 bases to trimming and J lost 8 bases, with 18 bases between them. This CDR3 reads CASTRGDFGDEQFF. CDR3 coding DNA: TGTGCCAGCACCCGAGGGGACTTTGGAGATGAGCAGTTCTTC.

V and J are TRBV15 and TRBJ1-1; D remains unclear. V was clipped by 1 base and J by 7 bases, with 7 bases between them. Germline loops: CDR1 LNHNV, CDR2 YYDKDF (reference sequence). This CDR3 region has 12 residues. The CDR3 DNA reads TGTGCCACCAGCAGAGCGTGGGGTGAAGCTTTCTTT. Its translation: CATSRAWGEAFF. The complete variable domain, with remaining parts taken from reference TRBV15 and TRBJ1-1, reads DAMVIQNPRYQVTQFGKPVTLSCSQTLNHNVMYWYQQKSSQAPKLLFHYYDKDFNNEADTPDNFQSRRPNTSFCFLDIRSPGLGDTAMYLCATSRAWGEAFFGQGTRLTVV.

J is TRBJ2-1 and V is TRBV2; 8 positions match TRBD1. The germline gives CDR1 SNHLY, CDR2 FYNNEI. The CDR3 extends over 14 amino acids. Trimming at V came to 7 bases and at J to 6 bases, leaving 8 bases not matched to a gene. The CDR3, as DNA: TGTGCCAGCATAGCGAGGACAGGGAGCAATGAGCAGTTCTTC. Protein product: CASIARTGSNEQFF.

The chain couples TRBV7-2 to TRBJ2-3; TRBD1 matches 7 bases. Trimming removed 4 bases from V and 4 bases from J; junction bases left unmatched: 8. Looked up from germline, CDR1 is SGHTA and CDR2 is FQGNSA. This CDR3 has 15 residues. The chain's CDR3 is CASSSQTGQSDTQYF. CDR3 DNA: TGTGCCAGCAGCTCCCAGACAGGGCAGTCAGATACGCAGTATTTT.

This chain uses TRBV3-1 (or the pseudogene TRBV3-2) with TRBJ1-2; possible D gene TRBD1, 5 bases. Germline V CDR1 and CDR2: LGHDT, YNNKEL (reference sequence). V was pared by 0 bases and J by 7 bases, with 15 bases between. The CDR3 has 15 residues. The CDR3 bases are TGTGCCAGCAGCCAAGATGCAGGGAGGAGTGGTGGCTACACCTTC. It encodes CASSQDAGRSGGYTF.

V usage is TRBV6-2 or TRBV6-3 and J usage is TRBJ2-3; D is undetermined. This CDR3 comprises 11 residues. V dropped 6 bases and J dropped 6 bases, with 7 bases sitting between them. CDR1 MNHEY and CDR2 SVGEGT come from the germline V gene. This CDR3 reads CASSQSDTQYF. The DNA for the CDR3 is TGTGCCAGCAGCCAATCCGATACGCAGTATTTT.

This clone was seen only a few times. The chain has TRBV10-3 and TRBJ1-2, with 8 positions matching TRBD1. CDR3 length: 15 residues. The trim removed 0 bases at V and 13 bases at J, leaving 13 bases unmatched. CDR1 and CDR2 from the germline V gene are ENHRY and SYGVKD. CDR3 sequence: CAISESGQGAARATF. The CDR3 nucleotides read TGTGCCATCAGTGAGTCTGGGCAGGGGGCGGCACGGGCCACCTTC.

The gene calls are TRBV4-3 and TRBJ1-6, with 7 nucleotides matching TRBD1. Germline V gene sequence: CDR1 LGHNA, CDR2 YSLEER. V was pared by 0 bases and J by 5 bases, with 4 bases of the junction left unmatched. The CDR3 has 16 amino acids. The CDR3 DNA follows: TGCGCCAGCAGCCAAGATCGGACAGGCAATAATTCACCCCTCCACTTT. Protein: CASSQDRTGNNSPLHF.

V gene TRBV3-1 (or the pseudogene TRBV3-2) combines with J gene TRBJ2-3, with 10 bases identical to TRBD1. Per the germline V gene, CDR1 is LGHDT and CDR2 is YNNKEL (reference sequence). This CDR3 comprises 18 residues. V trimming: 1 base; J trimming: 4 bases; junction bases outside the gene matches: 11. The CDR3 protein is CASSQVGSGTGASDTQYF. The CDR3 DNA reads as TGTGCCAGCAGCCAAGTTGGATCTGGGACAGGGGCATCAGATACGCAGTATTTT.

The gene calls are TRBV19 and TRBJ1-1; 7 bases are shared with TRBD1. The germline gives CDR1 LNHDA, CDR2 SQIVND (reference sequence). There are 15 residues in the CDR3. J was trimmed by 0 bases and V by 5 bases; bases with no gene match: 6. The CDR3: CASSGDREMNTEAFF. Written as DNA, the CDR3 is TGTGCCAGTAGTGGAGACAGGGAAATGAACACTGAAGCTTTCTTT.

This clone was observed a single time. The chain joins TRBV5-4 to TRBJ1-1, with D maybe TRBD1 (6 bases). The CDR3 is 14 amino acids. The germline CDR1 and CDR2 sequences are SGHNT and YYREEE (reference sequence). V was clipped by 5 bases and J by 7 bases, with 18 bases between them. The CDR3 DNA is TGTGCCAGCAGGTCCGCACGGGGGCGGGATGAAGCTTTCTTT. It is translated as CASRSARGRDEAFF.

This sequence joins TRBV19 and TRBJ1-4; 8 bases fit TRBD1. The CDR3 is 15 residues long. With V trimmed by 5 bases and J by 1 base, 3 bases remained unmatched. Germline V gene data show CDR1 as LNHDA and CDR2 as SQIVND (reference sequence). DNA of the CDR3: TGTGCCAGTAGTGACAGGGGAGGAACTAATGAAAAACTGTTTTTT. Translated, it gives CASSDRGGTNEKLFF.

The chain recombines TRBV6-6 with TRBJ2-3; unclear D gene. Looked up from germline, CDR1 is MNHNY and CDR2 is SVGAGI (reference sequence). CDR3 length: 15 amino acids. V was cut by 0 bases and J by 1 base, with 8 bases left in between. In DNA, the CDR3 is TGTGCCAGCAGTTACTCGCCCCTTGGCACAGATACGCAGTATTTT. This codes for CASSYSPLGTDTQYF.